This TCR beta chain is from a study of technical replicates of blood from a few donors. TCRdb keeps only in-frame clones here, not all; method: immunoSEQ multiplex PCR. The sample includes 55,000 to 75,000 clones, roughly 89% of them seen just once. This CDR3 has 15 amino acids. CDR1 is MGHDK, CDR2 SYGVNS, per germline. Trimming pared 8 bases from V and 5 bases from J, leaving 19 bases between. Specimen: PBMCs. V gene TRBV25-1 combines with J gene TRBJ2-1; the D gene is possibly TRBD2 (6 bases). This clonotype originated in a human donor in good health. Some clones in this sample may be carry-over from other donors' samples. CDR3 protein: CASEPFLGGHNEQFF. As DNA, the CDR3 is TGTGCCAGCGAACCCTTTCTGGGAGGCCACAATGAGCAGTTCTTC.